This T cell receptor (delta chain) is from a study of gamma-delta T cells after stem cell transplantation. The sample holds a few counts of this clone. The protein that TCRdb holds for this DNA derives from a much larger clone and differs from the translated DNA at residue 9, which likely indicates a read error; the protein shown here is translated from the DNA. TCRdb reprocessed the RT-PCR reads through CATT. The sample lists about 5,400 delta-chain clones; 9.8% were seen once. From germline, CDR1 is GEAIGNYY and CDR2 EKD. V was shortened by 1 base and J by 4 bases, with 12 bases between the two germline ends. CDR3 length: 14 amino acids.

The sequence was collected from a human donor. It is not recorded whose cells these are; they may come from a transplant donor. The chain recombines TRDV2 with TRDJ1; D perhaps matches TRDD3 (5 bases). The sequencing sample was made of gamma-delta T cells. CDR3 in DNA: TGTGCCTGTGACACTCTTACTGGCATCGATAAACTCATCTTT. Translating gives CACDTLTGIDKLIF.